This record covers a single TCR beta chain. No antigen is known for it. Unexposed donor CD4+ T cells date from 2011-2018, before the COVID-19 pandemic. The cells were cultured for approximately 10 days before CD4+ T cells were isolated. The repertoire was sequenced with immunoSEQ multiplex PCR; TCRdb's copy has only in-frame clones and lacks some. The sample has 10,000 to 11,000 clones; approximately 78% are singletons. The sample belongs to a study of CD4 T cells in relation to SARS-CoV-2 and coronaviruses. Broader study findings: Monoreactive clones expanded significantly more to SARS-CoV-2 than crossreactive clones did. In roughly 65% of donors, memory CD4+ clonotypes crossrecognized SARS-CoV-2 and at least one common cold coronavirus spike.

This CDR3 comprises 18 residues. Per germline, CDR1 LNHDA and CDR2 SQIVND (reference sequence). V lost 7 bases and J lost 2; bases outside the gene matches: 9. The sample taken for sequencing was CD4+ T cells from PBMCs, cultured in vitro. The gene calls are TRBV19 and TRBJ2-1, with 15 bases fitting TRBD2. This receptor was obtained from a human donor in good health. Here the CDR3 reads CASTSGLAGGRTYNEQFF. In DNA form, the CDR3 reads TGTGCCAGTACCTCGGGACTAGCGGGGGGCCGAACCTACAATGAGCAGTTCTTC.